These T cell receptor beta chains were read from a single sample in a study of identical twins. TCRdb re-called the 5' RACE reads with MiXCR, one entry per CDR3 protein. In the table there are more than 200,000 distinct CDR3 sequences, around 10% of which are singletons. The sequenced sample was memory (CD45RO+) T cells sorted from blood. The receptors were sampled from a woman under 30 in good health. CDR3s include the opening cysteine and the closing phenylalanine or tryptophan. Fields, in order: clone size, D gene, V gene, J gene, CDR3 DNA, CDR3 protein. A D gene is named only where the DNA matches it firmly. Some rows have no size entry. The others give once, few or many, or a class for an expanded clone.

few	-	TRBV29-1	TRBJ1-1	TGCAGCGCGGCGGGGACCCTCGGCAAGTACACTGAAGCTTTCTTT	CSAAGTLGKYTEAFF
few	TRBD2	TRBV6-2/TRBV6-3	TRBJ2-1	TGTGCCAGCACACGGACTAGCGAGTACAATGAGCAGTTCTTC	CASTRTSEYNEQFF
many	TRBD2	TRBV7-9	TRBJ2-2	TGTGCCAGCAGCTTATTCGGGCTAGCGGAAACCGGGGAGCTGTTTTTT	CASSLFGLAETGELFF
-	TRBD1	TRBV15	TRBJ1-2	TGTGCCACCAGCAGAGAGACAGGGGTCGATGGCTACACCTTC	CATSRETGVDGYTF
-	-	TRBV30	TRBJ2-5	TGTGCCTGGAGTGGCGAGACCCAGTACTTC	CAWSGETQYF
few	-	TRBV5-1	TRBJ2-1	TGCGCCAGCAGCCCCGGTCGGTTGGGCGATGAGCAGTTCTTC	CASSPGRLGDEQFF
many	-	TRBV11-2	TRBJ1-3	TGTGCCAGCAGCTCTAAGCGGGGAAACACCATATATTTT	CASSSKRGNTIYF
few	-	TRBV9	TRBJ2-1	TGTGCCAGCAGCGTAGAGGCCGCCTTCTATGAGCAGTTCTTC	CASSVEAAFYEQFF
few	-	TRBV12-3/TRBV12-4	TRBJ2-2	TGTGCCAGCAGTCCTAGGGACACCGGGACCGGGGAGCTGTTTTTT	CASSPRDTGTGELFF
few	-	TRBV12-3/TRBV12-4	TRBJ1-2	TGTGCCAGCAGCCAAGAGATCGATGGGGTAGGCTACACCTTC	CASSQEIDGVGYTF
-	TRBD2	TRBV27	TRBJ2-3	TGTGCCAGCAGTTTCCGCGCGGGGGGGTTGGATACGCAGTATTTT	CASSFRAGGLDTQYF
few	TRBD2	TRBV2	TRBJ2-2	TGTGCCAGCAGTGCCTGGACTAGCGGGGCCGGGGAGCTGTTTTTT	CASSAWTSGAGELFF
many	-	TRBV3-1	TRBJ1-2	TGTGCCAGCAGCCAACAGTGGCGCTACACCTTC	CASSQQWRYTF
-	TRBD1	TRBV10-3	TRBJ2-7	TGTGCCATCAGTGAGCCCGGACAGGGGGAGCAGTACTTC	CAISEPGQGEQYF
few	-	TRBV27	TRBJ2-6	TGTGCCAGCAGGAGACGGGACCGATTCTCTGGGGCCAACGTCCTGACTTTC	CASRRRDRFSGANVLTF
-	-	TRBV27	TRBJ1-1	TGTGCCAGCAGTTTAGGACGGGGGAAAGCTTTCTTT	CASSLGRGKAFF
many	-	TRBV20-1	TRBJ2-5	TGCAGTGCTGGTCCGGGACTCCTTCAAGAGACCCAGTACTTC	CSAGPGLLQETQYF
few	-	TRBV6-2/TRBV6-3	TRBJ2-7	TGTGCCAGCACCCTCCGAGGGCAGGGCAGTTGGTACGAGCAGTACTTC	CASTLRGQGSWYEQYF
-	-	TRBV27	TRBJ2-6	TGTGCCAGCAGTTTGGGTCCCTCTGGGGCCAACGTCCTGACTTTC	CASSLGPSGANVLTF
few	TRBD2	TRBV11-2	TRBJ2-5	TGTGCCAGCAGCTTGGCTAGCGGGGACACGCAAGAGACCCAGTACTTC	CASSLASGDTQETQYF
-	TRBD1	TRBV30	TRBJ2-7	TGTGCCTTCCCGGGACAGGAGCAGTACTTC	CAFPGQEQYF
few	-	TRBV20-1	TRBJ2-7	TGCAGTGCTAACGGGCTTGCTGACAACGAGCAGTACTTC	CSANGLADNEQYF
-	-	TRBV20-1	TRBJ1-2	TGCAGTGCTCCCGACACGGGTGCGTCGGGCTACACCTTC	CSAPDTGASGYTF
few	-	TRBV7-3	TRBJ2-1	TGTGCCAGCAGCTCCCCCCCCACGAACCGGGGAGAGCAGTTCTTC	CASSSPPTNRGEQFF
many	-	TRBV5-1	TRBJ2-3	TGCGCCAGCAGCGCTCAAAGCACAGATACGCAGTATTTT	CASSAQSTDTQYF
-	-	TRBV30	TRBJ2-7	TGTGCCTGGAGTACGCCGGTAAGCTCCTACGAGCAGTACTTC	CAWSTPVSSYEQYF
many	-	TRBV6-1	TRBJ1-1	TGTGCCAGCCTCTCAGGGAAGACCACTGAAGCTTTCTTT	CASLSGKTTEAFF